The 3 T cell receptor beta chains presented below share a single source sample, sequenced in a study of identical twins (dated by TCRdb to the mid-2010s). Library creation used 5' RACE. Sequencing used an Illumina HiSeq 2000. TCRdb cleaned the public reads at Q25 with fastp, built clones with MiXCR and kept in-frame beta chains. Rows matching on CDR3 protein sequence are summarized as one entry with the most common DNA and genes. A total of 690,000 or so distinct CDR3 sequences appear in this sample, approximately 6% of them only once. Of the sample, around 2% is held by the ten largest clones. Sequenced sample: naive T cells sorted from blood. The cell subset or site tag for this specimen amounts to: cells isolated with a human naive T-cell isolation kit. These receptors were obtained from a man younger than 35 in good health.

This chain joins TRBV7-9 and TRBJ2-7, with D unclear. Germline assignment: CDR1 SEHNR and CDR2 FQNEAQ (reference sequence). This CDR3 spans 16 amino acids. V lost 1 base to trimming and J lost 0 bases, with 13 bases between them. CDR3: CASSLDRQTSSYEQYV. DNA for the CDR3: TGTGCCAGCAGCTTAGATCGGCAGACGAGCTCCTACGAGCAGTACGTC.

V gene TRBV4-2 combines with J gene TRBJ2-3; 7 nucleotides match TRBD1. The CDR3 runs to 15 residues. The V segment lost 6 bases and the J segment 0 bases; nucleotides outside the gene matches: 6. Germline assignment: CDR1 LGHNA and CDR2 YNFKEQ. The CDR3 region has the DNA TGTGCCAGCAGTCTACAGGGGCCTAGCACAGATACGCAGTATTTT. Translating it yields CASSLQGPSTDTQYF.

This clonotype occurred a few times. The chain combines TRBV23-1 with TRBJ2-7, with 7 nucleotides matching TRBD2. TRBV23-1 is an ORF; its function is uncertain. With 8 bases clipped from V and 0 bases from J, the junction kept 4 bases outside the gene matches. The CDR3 is 13 amino acids. The CDR3 region is CASGQRGSYEQYF. CDR3 nucleotide sequence: TGCGCCAGCGGGCAGCGGGGCTCCTACGAGCAGTACTTC.